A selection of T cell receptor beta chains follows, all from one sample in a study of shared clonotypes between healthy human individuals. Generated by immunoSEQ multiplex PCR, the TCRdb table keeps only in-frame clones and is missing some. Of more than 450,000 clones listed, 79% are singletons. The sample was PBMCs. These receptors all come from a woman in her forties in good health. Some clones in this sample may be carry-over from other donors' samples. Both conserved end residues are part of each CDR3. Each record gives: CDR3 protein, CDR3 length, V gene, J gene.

CDR3aa: CASSFGGRMRGYTF
len: 14
v_gene: TRBV5-5
j_gene: TRBJ1-2

CDR3aa: CASSEEPSGDFYEQYF
len: 16
v_gene: TRBV6-1
j_gene: TRBJ2-7

CDR3aa: CASSLKGGRAYYNEQFF
len: 17
v_gene: TRBV11-2
j_gene: TRBJ2-1

CDR3aa: CASSLDRTGNTIYF
len: 14
v_gene: TRBV5-1
j_gene: TRBJ1-3

CDR3aa: CASSVAGWGGQGNSNQPQHF
len: 20
v_gene: TRBV9
j_gene: TRBJ1-5

CDR3aa: CASSFLSGTAGELFF
len: 15
v_gene: TRBV28
j_gene: TRBJ2-2

CDR3aa: CASSLGSTGDTEAFF
len: 15
v_gene: TRBV5-1
j_gene: TRBJ1-1

CDR3aa: CASSWWREVSYNEQFF
len: 16
v_gene: TRBV7-9
j_gene: TRBJ2-1

CDR3aa: CASSSGQGSLYGYTF
len: 15
v_gene: TRBV11-2
j_gene: TRBJ1-2

CDR3aa: CASSLQRSYEQYF
len: 13
v_gene: TRBV7-2
j_gene: TRBJ2-7

CDR3aa: CATSRDRDREYEQYF
len: 15
v_gene: TRBV15
j_gene: TRBJ2-7

CDR3aa: CASSEQKNTEAFF
len: 13
v_gene: TRBV19
j_gene: TRBJ1-1

CDR3aa: CASSLVGYEQYF
len: 12
v_gene: TRBV5-1
j_gene: TRBJ2-7

CDR3aa: CASSIIGQGNTEAFF
len: 15
v_gene: TRBV19
j_gene: TRBJ1-1

CDR3aa: CASSTGGSPYEQYF
len: 14
v_gene: TRBV2
j_gene: TRBJ2-7

CDR3aa: CASTQTDYNEQFF
len: 13
v_gene: TRBV5-1
j_gene: TRBJ2-1

CDR3aa: CASSEASIGETQYF
len: 14
v_gene: TRBV5-1
j_gene: TRBJ2-5

CDR3aa: CASSVSGRAYNEQFF
len: 15
v_gene: TRBV6-5
j_gene: TRBJ2-1

CDR3aa: CASSLRGNNSPLHF
len: 14
v_gene: TRBV11-2
j_gene: TRBJ1-6

CDR3aa: CASSSGMTGLPYEQYF
len: 16
v_gene: TRBV11-2
j_gene: TRBJ2-7

CDR3aa: CASTSLPGRGTDTQYF
len: 16
v_gene: TRBV6-6
j_gene: TRBJ2-3

CDR3aa: CASRPWGDPSYEQYF
len: 15
v_gene: TRBV28
j_gene: TRBJ2-7

CDR3aa: CASSLVSSTDTQYF
len: 14
v_gene: TRBV5-1
j_gene: TRBJ2-3

CDR3aa: CASRSDRGPYEQYF
len: 14
v_gene: TRBV6-6
j_gene: TRBJ2-7

CDR3aa: CSAVTGGSWDNEQFF
len: 15
v_gene: TRBV29-1
j_gene: TRBJ2-1

CDR3aa: CASRQSPGGRDTQYF
len: 15
v_gene: TRBV27
j_gene: TRBJ2-3

CDR3aa: CASSPNMNKLAGSTDTQYF
len: 19
v_gene: TRBV18
j_gene: TRBJ2-3

CDR3aa: CASSLFPRVSLTEAFF
len: 16
v_gene: TRBV16
j_gene: TRBJ1-1

CDR3aa: CASSPGQDVNIQYF
len: 14
v_gene: TRBV18
j_gene: TRBJ2-4

CDR3aa: CASSHRTSGSSDTQYF
len: 16
v_gene: TRBV7-9
j_gene: TRBJ2-3

CDR3aa: CASSLEAGVPYNEQFF
len: 16
v_gene: TRBV28
j_gene: TRBJ2-1

CDR3aa: CASSRPGLSTDTQYF
len: 15
v_gene: TRBV6-5
j_gene: TRBJ2-3

CDR3aa: CASSESGYEQYF
len: 12
v_gene: TRBV2
j_gene: TRBJ2-7

CDR3aa: CASSQRLQGKHQPQHF
len: 16
v_gene: TRBV6-4
j_gene: TRBJ1-5

CDR3aa: CASSERMGQGGYEQYF
len: 16
v_gene: TRBV6-1
j_gene: TRBJ2-7

CDR3aa: CSADGAPGSDTQYF
len: 14
v_gene: TRBV29-1
j_gene: TRBJ2-3

CDR3aa: CASSPAVLSYNEQFF
len: 15
v_gene: TRBV28
j_gene: TRBJ2-1

CDR3aa: CASSERTGLWGSNQPQHF
len: 18
v_gene: TRBV19
j_gene: TRBJ1-5

CDR3aa: CASSPTGLAGNEQFF
len: 15
v_gene: TRBV11-2
j_gene: TRBJ2-1

CDR3aa: CASSLEASGSFTDTQYF
len: 17
v_gene: TRBV5-8
j_gene: TRBJ2-3

CDR3aa: CASSLGGPDSTDTQYF
len: 16
v_gene: TRBV7-6
j_gene: TRBJ2-3

CDR3aa: CASSLMMQGSNVLTF
len: 15
v_gene: TRBV5-6
j_gene: TRBJ2-6

CDR3aa: CASSRTGVESGELFF
len: 15
v_gene: TRBV9
j_gene: TRBJ2-2

CDR3aa: CASSLGGGPNTGELFF
len: 16
v_gene: TRBV7-9
j_gene: TRBJ2-2